These 30 T cell receptor beta chains originate from one sample sequenced in a study of CD8+ T cells in alopecia areata. The treatment: oral pan-JAK inhibitor, 5-10 mg twice daily. Extracted from the samples, RNA was reverse transcribed into cDNA to serve as the sequencing template. Measured with immunoSEQ multiplex PCR; TCRdb has only the in-frame clones, and not every one. The sample holds approximately 300,000 clones, nearly 60% seen once. The sequencing here drew on CD4+ T cells sorted from blood, taken at week 24, from a patient treated with tofacitinib. All receptors come from a human donor with alopecia areata.

The rearrangement uses TRBV28 and TRBJ2-7; D is undetermined. V lost 2 bases and J 4 bases, leaving 6 bases between the germline ends. The CDR3 is 12 residues long. Germline V gene lookup returns CDR1 MDHEN and CDR2 SYDVKM. The CDR3 DNA is TGTGCCAGCAGTTTAATCGGGTACGAGCAGTACTTC. Protein sequence: CASSLIGYEQYF.

V usage is TRBV30 and J usage is TRBJ1-5; D is uncertain. This CDR3 has 14 amino acids. V was cut by 0 bases and J by 3 bases, with 9 bases left in between. CDR1 GTSNPN and CDR2 SVGIG come from the germline V gene (reference sequence). The DNA for the CDR3 is TGTGCCTGGAGTGTGGGTCGGGTCAATCAGCCCCAGCATTTT. Its protein product is CAWSVGRVNQPQHF.

The chain employs TRBV2 and TRBJ2-1; possibly TRBD1 or TRBD2 for D (5 bases each). CDR3 length: 13 residues. Germline V gives CDR1 SNHLY, CDR2 FYNNEI. V shed 6 bases and J shed 6 bases, with 12 bases lying between them. The CDR3: CASSALGVNEQFF. CDR3 bases: TGTGCCAGCAGCGCCTTGGGGGTCAATGAGCAGTTCTTC. Based on the CDR3 plus reference TRBV2 and TRBJ2-1, the full variable domain is EPEVTQTPSHQVTQMGQEVILRCVPISNHLYFYWYRQILGQKVEFLVSFYNNEISEKSEIFDDQFSVERPDGSNFTLKIRSTKLEDSAMYFCASSALGVNEQFFGPGTRLTVL.

This chain uses TRBV7-2 with TRBJ1-6; D is possibly TRBD1 (6 bases). Germline V gene lookup returns CDR1 SGHTA and CDR2 FQGNSA. With 1 base removed from V and 9 bases from J, the gap between germline ends came to 13 bases. The CDR3 consists of 15 residues. CDR3 region: CASSLVAGVGSPLHF. The CDR3 DNA reads as TGTGCCAGCAGCTTAGTGGCAGGGGTGGGTTCACCCCTCCACTTT. The full variable domain, its missing parts supplied by reference TRBV7-2 and TRBJ1-6, is GAGVSQSPSNKVTEKGKDVELRCDPISGHTALYWYRQSLGQGLEFLIYFQGNSAPDKSGLPSDRFSAERTGGSVSTLTIQRTQQEDSAVYLCASSLVAGVGSPLHFGNGTRLTVT.

This chain links TRBV28 with TRBJ2-5; 8 nucleotides match TRBD1. The CDR3 runs to 13 residues. CDR1 and CDR2 (germline): MDHEN, SYDVKM. V shed 7 bases and J 3 bases; nucleotides not matched to a gene: 4. The CDR3 loop reads CASTDRGEETQYF. The CDR3 nucleotides are TGTGCCAGCACCGACAGGGGAGAAGAGACCCAGTACTTC.

This clone was recorded only once. This chain uses TRBV29-1 with TRBJ2-7; TRBD1 agrees at 11 bases. Germline loops: CDR1 SQVTM, CDR2 ANQGSEA. The V and J ends lost 4 bases and 7 bases, in that order; junction bases with no gene match: 9. CDR3 length: 14 amino acids. CDR3 bases: TGCAGCGTTGGACTGGGACAGGGGGTGCGGGAGCAGTACTTC. It codes for CSVGLGQGVREQYF.

This chain uses TRBV7-9 with TRBJ2-1; D is unclear. V was pared by 1 base and J by 5 bases, with 15 bases between. The CDR3 has 16 amino acids. From germline, CDR1 is SEHNR and CDR2 FQNEAQ (reference sequence). The CDR3 bases are TGTGCCAGCAGCTTAGTGCAGACAACCCCCAACAATGAGCAGTTCTTC. It yields the protein CASSLVQTTPNNEQFF.

This sequence joins TRBV30 and TRBJ2-2; weak D call: TRBD1 (7 bases). Germline values: CDR1 GTSNPN, CDR2 SVGIG (reference sequence). The CDR3 consists of 14 residues. Here the CDR3 reads CVGQEGVDTGELFF. CDR3 coding DNA: TGTGTCGGACAGGAGGGTGTGGACACCGGGGAGCTGTTTTTT. The full variable domain, completed using reference TRBV30 and TRBJ2-2, is SQTIHQWPATLVQPVGSPLSLECTVEGTSNPNLYWYRQAAGRGLQLLFYSVGIGQISSEVPQNLSASRPQDRQFILSSKKLLLSDSGFYLCVGQEGVDTGELFFGEGSRLTVL.

This clone was detected a few times. This chain links TRBV25-1 with TRBJ2-5; D could derive from TRBD1 or TRBD2 (5 bases each). This CDR3 is 16 amino acids long. The germline gives CDR1 MGHDK, CDR2 SYGVNS. The V end was cut by 11 bases, the J end by 1 base, with 23 bases between. The CDR3 DNA reads as TGTGCCTCGGAAGGGGACGCCACTACTCCCCAAGAGACCCAGTACTTC. Encoded protein: CASEGDATTPQETQYF.

The gene calls are TRBV29-1 and TRBJ1-5; D perhaps matches TRBD1 (6 bases). This CDR3 region has 12 residues. Germline V gene sequence: CDR1 SQVTM, CDR2 ANQGSEA. The ends were cut back, 6 bases at V and 7 bases at J, with 13 bases in the middle. The CDR3 sequence: CSVALGGQPQHF. The CDR3 nucleotides read TGCAGCGTCGCGCTCGGGGGCCAGCCCCAGCATTTT. The variable domain in full, with the rest retrieved from reference TRBV29-1 and TRBJ1-5, is SAVISQKPSRDICQRGTSLTIQCQVDSQVTMMFWYRQQPGQSLTLIATANQGSEATYESGFVIDKFPISRPNLTFSTLTVSNMSPEDSSIYLCSVALGGQPQHFGDGTRLSIL.

V gene TRBV5-6 combines with J gene TRBJ2-5; D uncertain. The CDR3 runs 13 residues. The V gene lost 9 bases and the J gene lost 2 bases, with 14 bases spanning the gap. Looked up from germline, CDR1 is SGHDT and CDR2 is YYEEEE. The DNA for the CDR3 is TGTGCCACCTCCCCCTTCCCTCAAGAGACCCAGTACTTC. Translated, it gives CATSPFPQETQYF.

The rearrangement links TRBV2 to TRBJ2-3; D gene uncertain. The CDR3 spans 14 residues. CDR1 and CDR2 from the germline V gene are SNHLY and FYNNEI. V was clipped by 8 bases and J by 0 bases, with 12 bases between them. The CDR3: CASVIGFSTDTQYF. The CDR3 DNA reads as TGTGCCAGCGTTATCGGGTTTAGCACAGATACGCAGTATTTT.

This clone was recorded a few times. This rearrangement joins TRBV19 to TRBJ1-1; 9 bases match TRBD1. J lost 1 base, V lost 5 bases, and 5 bases had no gene match. Germline V gene lookup returns CDR1 LNHDA and CDR2 SQIVND (reference sequence). The CDR3 consists of 15 residues. In DNA, the CDR3 is TGTGCCAGTAGTCCACAGGGGGCTCGGAACACTGAAGCTTTCTTT. Its protein product is CASSPQGARNTEAFF.

V is TRBV4-2 and J is TRBJ2-3; TRBD2 might be the D (7 bases). Germline V gene sequence: CDR1 LGHNA, CDR2 YNFKEQ. Trimming took off 0 bases at V and 5 bases at J, with 12 bases between the two ends. The CDR3 has 15 residues. CDR3 sequence reads: CASSQEMRGGDTQYF. The CDR3 bases are TGTGCCAGCAGCCAAGAGATGAGGGGGGGAGATACGCAGTATTTT.

This clone was picked up a small number of times. The rearrangement links TRBV4-1 to TRBJ2-7; 10 bases fit TRBD1. The germline V gene encodes CDR1 MGHRA and CDR2 YSYEKL. Losses at the gene ends were 1 base for V and 2 bases for J; bases not matched to a gene: 2. The CDR3 is made up of 15 amino acids. The CDR3 nucleotides read TGCGCCAGCAGCCAAGGTGACAGGGGGCCCTACGAGCAGTACTTC. It encodes CASSQGDRGPYEQYF.

This rearrangement joins TRBV29-1 to TRBJ2-1; possible D gene TRBD2, 6 bases. This CDR3 is 12 amino acids long. Germline-derived CDR1 and CDR2 are SQVTM and ANQGSEA. Trimming cost V 6 bases and J 2 bases, with 8 bases left between them. CDR3 in DNA: TGCAGCGTAACGGGGGCCTACAATGAGCAGTTCTTC. Its translation: CSVTGAYNEQFF.

This chain links TRBV30 with TRBJ1-2, with D possibly TRBD1 on 5 matching bases. The V gene lost 2 bases and the J gene lost 7 bases, with 8 bases spanning the gap. Germline CDR1 GTSNPN, CDR2 SVGIG (reference sequence). The CDR3 covers 11 residues. CDR3 coding DNA: TGTGCCTGGAGTCAGGGAGCTGGCTACACCTTC. Its protein product is CAWSQGAGYTF.

V usage is TRBV30 and J usage is TRBJ1-4; no clear D. CDR3 length: 13 residues. Germline CDR1 reads GTSNPN; CDR2 reads SVGIG (reference sequence). V lost 3 bases to trimming and J lost 7 bases, with 12 bases between them. CDR3: CAWSVTRFEKLFF. The CDR3 DNA is TGTGCCTGGAGCGTTACCCGGTTTGAAAAACTGTTTTTT. The complete variable domain, with remaining parts taken from reference TRBV30 and TRBJ1-4, reads SQTIHQWPATLVQPVGSPLSLECTVEGTSNPNLYWYRQAAGRGLQLLFYSVGIGQISSEVPQNLSASRPQDRQFILSSKKLLLSDSGFYLCAWSVTRFEKLFFGSGTQLSVL.

This clone has more than one count but fewer than ten. This rearrangement joins TRBV15 to TRBJ1-4, with D perhaps matching TRBD1 (5 bases). V lost 0 bases and J 5 bases, leaving 13 bases between the germline ends. Germline CDR1 is LNHNV and CDR2 is YYDKDF (reference sequence). The CDR3 is made up of 16 amino acids. The CDR3 here is CATSRDIAGRNEKLFF. The CDR3 bases are TGTGCCACCAGCAGAGATATTGCAGGGCGGAATGAAAAACTGTTTTTT.

The genes are TRBV2 and TRBJ2-7; D gene unclear. The V and J ends lost 3 bases and 3 bases respectively, with 9 bases between them. The CDR3 has 13 amino acids. Germline V gives CDR1 SNHLY, CDR2 FYNNEI. The CDR3 loop is CASSERHFYEQYF. The CDR3 DNA is TGTGCCAGCAGTGAGAGACATTTCTACGAGCAGTACTTC.

This sequence joins TRBV5-1 and TRBJ1-6, with 7 nucleotides matching TRBD1. The CDR3 consists of 16 residues. Looked up from germline, CDR1 is SGHRS and CDR2 is YFSETQ. Unmatched junction bases numbered 4, after V lost 0 bases and J lost 4 bases. CDR3 sequence reads: CASSLEGGQYNSPLHF. The DNA of the CDR3 is TGCGCCAGCAGCTTGGAAGGGGGACAGTATAATTCACCCCTCCACTTT.

The J gene is TRBJ1-2, the V gene TRBV9; tentative D call: TRBD1 (5 bases). CDR1 and CDR2 from the germline V gene are SGDLS and YYNGEE. Trimming stripped 3 bases from V and 4 bases from J, with 13 bases between. The CDR3 covers 14 residues. Here the CDR3 reads CASSGLSGSYGYTF. In DNA, the CDR3 is TGTGCCAGCAGCGGCTTGTCAGGGAGCTATGGCTACACCTTC.

This clone was counted between two and nine times. The chain joins TRBV6-6 to TRBJ2-3; TRBD2 is a possible D gene (6 bases). Germline values: CDR1 MNHNY, CDR2 SVGAGI (reference sequence). V lost 4 bases and J lost 7, with 12 bases in between. This CDR3 is built from 13 residues. CDR3 protein: CASSSFGGYTQYF. CDR3 nucleotide sequence: TGTGCCAGCAGTTCCTTTGGGGGGTATACGCAGTATTTT.

The chain employs TRBV9 and TRBJ1-2; 7 positions match TRBD1. This CDR3 is built from 15 residues. Germline trimming cut 0 bases from V and 5 bases from J; bases unmatched to any gene: 7. CDR1 and CDR2 from the germline V gene are SGDLS and YYNGEE. The CDR3 region is CASSVGEGATYGYTF. CDR3 nucleotide sequence: TGTGCCAGCAGCGTAGGGGAGGGGGCGACTTATGGCTACACCTTC.

V usage is TRBV29-1 and J usage is TRBJ2-3; D uncertain. The CDR3 contains 14 residues. Germline CDR1 SQVTM, CDR2 ANQGSEA. Trimming cost V 4 bases and J 1 base, with 12 bases left between them. The CDR3 loop reads CSVVGQTGTDTQYF. The CDR3 coding sequence is TGCAGCGTTGTGGGCCAGACCGGCACAGATACGCAGTATTTT.

This clone was found a few times. This chain connects TRBV5-1 to TRBJ1-2, with D possibly being TRBD1 (6 bases). Per the germline V gene, CDR1 is SGHRS and CDR2 is YFSETQ. Trimming pared 4 bases from V and 2 bases from J, leaving 15 bases between. The length of the CDR3 is 15 residues. The DNA for the CDR3 is TGCGCCAGCAGCCCTGGGGCGGGGGCGAACTATGGCTACACCTTC. Encoded protein: CASSPGAGANYGYTF.

CDR3 sequence: CASSEADFWGNQPQHF. The CDR3 bases are TGTGCCAGCAGTGAGGCGGACTTTTGGGGCAATCAGCCCCAGCATTTT. This chain connects TRBV25-1 to TRBJ1-5; D uncertain. V gave up 3 bases and J gave up 2 bases, with 14 bases separating them. The CDR3 spans 16 residues. Germline V lookup: CDR1 MGHDK, CDR2 SYGVNS.

The genes are TRBV4-1 and TRBJ2-5, with 7 positions matching TRBD2. This CDR3 spans 16 amino acids. Germline lookup yields CDR1 MGHRA and CDR2 YSYEKL. V gave up 3 bases and J gave up 5 bases; unmatched junction bases: 12. The CDR3 region is CASSHDRSGASETQYF. DNA for the CDR3: TGCGCCAGCAGCCACGACCGGAGCGGGGCGAGTGAGACCCAGTACTTC.

This chain joins TRBV15 and TRBJ1-1; D not resolved. Trimming removed 5 bases from V and 0 bases from J, with 7 bases in between. This CDR3 region has 13 residues. The germline V gene has CDR1 LNHNV and CDR2 YYDKDF (reference sequence). CDR3 in DNA: TGTGCCACCAGCGGCGTATTGAACACTGAAGCTTTCTTT. Translation: CATSGVLNTEAFF.

This clone was counted a few times. V and J are TRBV5-1 and TRBJ1-1, with D hard to call. The ends were cut back, 0 bases at V and 5 bases at J, with 8 bases in the middle. CDR3 length: 13 amino acids. Germline V lookup: CDR1 SGHRS, CDR2 YFSETQ. The CDR3 spells CASSLGERTEAFF. In nucleotides, the CDR3 is TGCGCCAGCAGCTTGGGGGAGAGGACTGAAGCTTTCTTT.